The rows below give T cell receptor beta chains drawn from one sample of a study of beta chain features in type 1 diabetes. Here immunoSEQ multiplex PCR was the method, and the copy in TCRdb shows in-frame clones only, minus some. There are 600,000 or so clones in the sample; 11% to 15% occur only once, and just under 0.04% lies in the top ten. The sequencing sample was made of naive CD4+ T cells from blood. The receptors stem from a man aged 18 to 35 with type 1 diabetes. Both conserved end residues are part of each CDR3. D genes are given only for firm matches. Rows may omit the clone size; those that give it use once, few, many or a size class.

d_gene	j_gene	v_gene	abundance	len	CDR3aa	CDR3nt
.	TRBJ2-5	TRBV25-1	.	13	CASSEIGQETQYF	TGTGCCAGCAGTGAAATTGGCCAAGAGACCCAGTACTTC
.	TRBJ2-1	TRBV6-5	.	15	CASKRTPNSYNEQFF	TGTGCCAGTAAGCGGACACCAAACTCCTACAATGAGCAGTTCTTC
TRBD1	TRBJ2-7	TRBV18	few	14	CASSPPGQAYEQYF	TGTGCCAGCTCACCACCGGGACAGGCCTACGAGCAGTACTTC
TRBD2	TRBJ2-1	TRBV2	few	14	CASSLQREGNEQFF	TGTGCCAGCAGTCTCCAGCGGGAGGGCAATGAGCAGTTCTTC
.	TRBJ1-3	TRBV6-6	few	15	CASNRDTNSGNTIYF	TGTGCCAGCAATCGGGACACCAACTCTGGAAACACCATATATTTT
.	TRBJ1-2	TRBV5-4	few	11	CASSLDYGYTF	TGTGCCAGCAGCTTAGACTATGGCTACACCTTC
.	TRBJ2-2	TRBV4-1	.	16	CASSQVIGQPTGELFF	TGCGCCAGCAGCCAAGTGATCGGACAGCCCACCGGGGAGCTGTTTTTT
.	TRBJ2-3	TRBV5-1	.	14	CASSSDYPTDTQYF	TGCGCCAGCAGCTCTGACTACCCCACAGATACGCAGTATTTT
.	TRBJ2-5	TRBV20-1	.	10	CSAFPGTQYF	TGCAGTGCCTTCCCCGGGACCCAGTACTTC
.	TRBJ2-5	TRBV5-1	.	12	CASSLTVETQYF	TGCGCCAGCAGCTTAACGGTAGAGACCCAGTACTTC
.	TRBJ2-7	TRBV6-1	.	14	CATKPPLTAYEQYF	TGTGCCACCAAACCCCCACTAACGGCCTACGAGCAGTACTTC
.	TRBJ1-5	TRBV2	.	15	CASSEEGDLNQPQHF	TGTGCCAGCAGTGAAGAGGGGGACCTCAATCAGCCCCAGCATTTT
.	TRBJ1-6	TRBV5-4	.	16	CASSLGLLQGVSPLHF	TGTGCCAGCAGCTTGGGTCTATTACAGGGAGTTTCACCCCTCCACTTT
.	TRBJ2-5	TRBV2	few	14	CASSESGGAETQYF	TGTGCCAGCAGTGAAAGTGGGGGCGCGGAGACCCAGTACTTC
.	TRBJ2-1	TRBV9	few	14	CASSRTGRGNEQFF	TGTGCCAGCAGCCGTACGGGGCGGGGCAATGAGCAGTTCTTC
TRBD2	TRBJ2-7	TRBV29-1	.	13	CSVDGGGSYEQYF	TGCAGCGTTGACGGCGGGGGCTCCTACGAGCAGTACTTC
.	TRBJ2-6	TRBV5-1	.	18	CASSKGSLWGSGANVLTF	TGCGCCAGCAGTAAGGGGTCCCTCTGGGGCTCTGGGGCCAACGTCCTGACTTTC
TRBD1	TRBJ1-1	TRBV2	.	14	CASSEESGGTEAFF	TGTGCCAGCAGTGAAGAATCAGGGGGGACTGAAGCTTTCTTT
.	TRBJ1-2	TRBV7-2	few	12	CASSPFRNGYTF	TGTGCCAGCAGCCCGTTCAGGAATGGCTACACCTTC
.	TRBJ2-1	TRBV28	.	12	CASTGLNNEQFF	TGTGCCTCGACGGGGCTCAACAATGAGCAGTTCTTC
.	TRBJ2-5	TRBV30	.	13	CAWSPSHGETQYF	TGTGCCTGGAGTCCCAGCCACGGGGAGACCCAGTACTTC
.	TRBJ2-7	TRBV5-1	few	12	CASSLGVEPKYF	TGCGCCAGCAGCTTGGGGGTCGAGCCTAAGTACTTC
.	TRBJ1-5	TRBV30	few	13	CAWSAQGPQPQHF	TGTGCCTGGAGCGCCCAAGGTCCCCAGCCCCAGCATTTT
.	TRBJ1-5	TRBV30	few	12	CAWSVGNQPQHF	TGTGCCTGGAGTGTAGGCAATCAGCCCCAGCATTTT
TRBD1	TRBJ2-2	TRBV25-1	.	16	CASSDYAQGMTGELFF	TGTGCCAGCAGTGATTATGCACAGGGGATGACCGGGGAGCTGTTTTTT